This TCR beta chain was sequenced during a study of regulatory T cells in long-lasting Graves disease. There was RNA extracted from PBMCs, and the TCR library was made from it. General study points: Persistent cases of Graves' showed reduced TCR diversity relative to newly diagnosed patients. The persistent group shared about 2,500 public clonotypes, more than the approximately 970 shared by new patients. Favored gene segments in persistent disease were TRBV28, TRBJ1-2 and TRBJ2-5.

Germline V gene data show CDR1 as MNHEY and CDR2 as SVGAGI. The length of the CDR3 is 16 residues. The J segment lost 8 bases and the V segment lost 1 base, leaving 10 bases of the junction unmatched. TCRdb reprocessed the reads with MiXCR, giving one entry per CDR3 protein. The sample consists of over 1,000 distinct CDR3 sequences, around 78% of them appearing once. As for this clonotype: Its cognate antigen is unknown.

The clonotype originates from a woman aged 30 to 39 with Graves disease. The source material was peripheral blood mononuclear cells (PBMCs), sampled with antithyroid drug treatment, in newly diagnosed or persistent Graves disease (not recorded which). The J gene is TRBJ2-1, the V gene TRBV6-5; 8 bases line up with TRBD1. The CDR3 sequence is CASSYLSGTGGHEQFF. DNA for the CDR3: TGTGCCAGCAGTTACTTATCCGGGACAGGAGGTCATGAGCAGTTCTTC.